This TCR beta chain originates from a study of T cells in Graves' hyperthyroidism and ophthalmopathy. Notes on the study in general: A model of 13 V-J pairs discriminated ophthalmopathy from stable hyperthyroidism.

RNA transcripts served as the template for amplifying TCR beta CDR3 regions. HTBI primers were employed in a first-round RT-PCR of the TCR CDR3. MiXCR was run by TCRdb on the multiplex PCR reads, yielding one entry per CDR3 protein. The table lists about 280,000 distinct CDR3 sequences, 25% to 30% of them singletons, with more than 25% in the top ten. The CDR3 has 15 amino acids. CDR1 and CDR2 (germline): KGHSH, LQKENI. Trimming removed 6 bases at V and 3 bases at J, with 18 bases between. This clonotype showed up many times. Antigen specificity is unknown. Patients with uncontrolled infections, other autoimmune diseases, pregnancy or lactation were excluded. Preceding any ophthalmopathy symptoms, the blood sample dates from first hyperthyroidism diagnosis. The source of the PBMCs was approximately 9.5 ml of fresh peripheral blood.

The sequence derives from a man aged 35-49 years with Graves' hyperthyroidism that later progressed to Graves' ophthalmopathy. The V and J genes are TRBV18 and TRBJ2-7; D is tentatively TRBD1 or TRBD2 (5 bases each). The sample consisted of blood. CDR3 loop: CASSIGTSEIYEQYF. The CDR3 DNA is TGTGCCAGCTCGATTGGGACCTCGGAGATCTACGAGCAGTACTTC.